Shown below are 28 T cell receptor beta chains from a single sample sequenced in a study of blood T cell repertoires in COVID-19. Some clones are missing from TCRdb's copy, which holds only in-frame ones; the method was immunoSEQ multiplex PCR. The sample lists approximately 110,000 clones; approximately 86% were seen once. What was sequenced was peripheral blood. These receptors all come from a man aged 35 to 55 with acute or convalescent COVID-19.

This chain connects TRBV4-1 to TRBJ1-2, with D possibly being TRBD1 (6 bases). In germline, CDR1 is MGHRA, CDR2 YSYEKL. V lost 0 bases to trimming and J lost 4 bases, with 15 bases between them. CDR3 length: 16 residues. As DNA, the CDR3 is TGCGCCAGCAGCCAAGAGGTGGCCTCACAGGGCTATGGCTACACCTTC. This sequence encodes CASSQEVASQGYGYTF.

V usage is TRBV30 and J usage is TRBJ1-2; tentative D call: TRBD1 (6 bases). Per germline, CDR1 GTSNPN and CDR2 SVGIG (reference sequence). The CDR3 covers 14 residues. V was pared by 5 bases and J by 8 bases, with 21 bases between. DNA for the CDR3: TGTGCCTGGGCAAACAGGGCCAATGAAAAAGGCTACACCTTC. Its translation is CAWANRANEKGYTF.

The chain couples TRBV4-2 to TRBJ1-5, with no clear D. Germline lookup yields CDR1 LGHNA and CDR2 YNFKEQ. The V and J ends lost 0 bases and 4 bases respectively, with 10 bases between them. The CDR3 has 15 amino acids. CDR3 loop: CASSQELRENQPQHF. The CDR3 DNA follows: TGTGCCAGCAGCCAAGAATTAAGAGAAAATCAGCCCCAGCATTTT.

The chain recombines TRBV18 with TRBJ2-7; 7 bases agree with TRBD1. The J segment lost 2 bases and the V segment lost 3 bases, leaving 7 bases of the junction unmatched. This CDR3 has 15 residues. Germline V gives CDR1 KGHSH, CDR2 LQKENI. Here the CDR3 DNA reads TGTGCCAGCTCACCCGCGACAGGGATGCCCTACGAGCAGTACTTC. This codes for CASSPATGMPYEQYF.

Here the CDR3 reads CASSPLGVVAKNIQYF. CDR3 DNA: TGTGCCAGCTCACCTCTAGGGGTAGTAGCCAAAAACATTCAGTACTTC. The V gene is TRBV18, the J gene TRBJ2-4; tentatively, D is TRBD1 (5 bases). The ends were cut back, 3 bases at V and 0 bases at J, with 12 bases in the middle. CDR3 size: 16 residues. Germline V gene sequence: CDR1 KGHSH, CDR2 LQKENI.

The sample holds a few counts of this clone. The chain's CDR3 is CASSSSGLRNEKLFF. The CDR3 coding sequence is TGTGCCAGCAGCTCTAGCGGACTGCGGAATGAAAAACTGTTTTTT. This rearrangement joins TRBV5-4 to TRBJ1-4; D gene ambiguous. Trimming cost V 3 bases and J 5 bases, with 14 bases left between them. This CDR3 comprises 15 residues. Per the germline V gene, CDR1 is SGHNT and CDR2 is YYREEE (reference sequence).

The J gene is TRBJ2-5, the V gene TRBV19; D is possibly TRBD2 (5 bases). V lost 0 bases, J lost 4 bases, and 12 bases lay in between. The CDR3 covers 15 residues. Germline V gene lookup returns CDR1 LNHDA and CDR2 SQIVND (reference sequence). CDR3: CASSIDPVGGETQYF. In DNA, the CDR3 is TGTGCCAGTAGTATAGATCCGGTAGGAGGAGAGACCCAGTACTTC.

The CDR3 DNA reads TGCGCCAGCAGCCCCCTATGGGGGGGGTATCAAGCTTTCTTT. Encoded protein: CASSPLWGGYQAFF. The V gene is TRBV23-1, the J gene TRBJ1-1; D perhaps matches TRBD1 (5 bases). TRBV23-1 is placed among ORFs of uncertain function. CDR3 length equals 14 residues. The V end lost 6 bases, the J end lost 9 bases, and 20 bases lay between the germline ends.

The chain couples TRBV19 to TRBJ2-1, with TRBD1 identical over 11 bases. Germline CDR1 and CDR2: LNHDA and SQIVND (reference sequence). CDR3 length: 14 amino acids. V lost 9 bases, J lost 8 bases, and 9 bases stayed unmatched. For the CDR3, the DNA is TGTGCCAGCTCCCTCGGGACAGGGGGTGATGAGCAGTTCTTC. Protein sequence: CASSLGTGGDEQFF.

J is TRBJ1-2 and V is TRBV5-6, with D uncertain. Between the trimmed V and J ends, which lost 4 bases and 5 bases, there was a span of 12 bases. The CDR3 consists of 13 residues. Per germline, CDR1 SGHDT and CDR2 YYEEEE. The CDR3 DNA reads as TGTGCCAGCAGCCCTCCCGGGATTTATGGCTACACCTTC. Its translation is CASSPPGIYGYTF.

About this clone: The sample contains more than one DNA sequence encoding this CDR3. The genes are TRBV4-3 and TRBJ2-5; D call uncertain. V lost 1 base, J lost 5 bases, and 14 bases lay in between. There are 15 residues in the CDR3. Germline V gives CDR1 LGHNA, CDR2 YSLEER. Here the CDR3 DNA reads TGCGCCAGCAGCCAAGTACCCGGGTTGCGGGAGACCCAGTACTTC. Protein sequence: CASSQVPGLRETQYF.

V gene TRBV6-5 combines with J gene TRBJ1-4; D is unclear. This CDR3 has 13 residues. The ends were cut back, 6 bases at V and 7 bases at J, with 12 bases in the middle. Germline lookup yields CDR1 MNHEY and CDR2 SVGAGI. CDR3 in DNA: TGTGCCAGCAGACATCCGAGCGGTGAAAAACTGTTTTTT. It translates to CASRHPSGEKLFF.

The CDR3 bases are TGCGCCAGCAGCTTGGCCGCTGGGGCCAACGTCCTGACTTTC. Translated: CASSLAAGANVLTF. The chain has TRBV5-1 and TRBJ2-6; unclear D gene. Trimming stripped 0 bases from V and 2 bases from J, with 3 bases between. Looked up from germline, CDR1 is SGHRS and CDR2 is YFSETQ. CDR3 length equals 14 residues.

The rearrangement uses TRBV5-1 and TRBJ1-2, with D perhaps matching TRBD1 (5 bases). This CDR3 is built from 15 residues. Germline CDR1 and CDR2: SGHRS and YFSETQ. The V and J ends lost 3 bases and 6 bases respectively, with 18 bases between them. CDR3 protein: CASSYYSGGTNGYTF. Here the CDR3 DNA reads TGCGCCAGCAGCTACTACTCGGGGGGTACGAATGGCTACACCTTC.

The gene calls are TRBV7-2 and TRBJ1-1; D remains unclear. This CDR3 comprises 13 residues. Germline CDR1 reads SGHTA; CDR2 reads FQGNSA. Trimming removed 4 bases at V and 2 bases at J, with 8 bases between. This CDR3 is CASSSTSNTEAFF. The CDR3 DNA reads as TGTGCCAGCAGCTCCACATCAAACACTGAAGCTTTCTTT. Based on the CDR3 plus reference TRBV7-2 and TRBJ1-1, the full variable domain is GAGVSQSPSNKVTEKGKDVELRCDPISGHTALYWYRQSLGQGLEFLIYFQGNSAPDKSGLPSDRFSAERTGGSVSTLTIQRTQQEDSAVYLCASSSTSNTEAFFGQGTRLTVV.

The gene calls are TRBV24-1 and TRBJ2-3, with D perhaps TRBD2 (5 bases). CDR1 KGHDR and CDR2 SFDVKD come from the germline V gene. The V end was cut by 2 bases, the J end by 3 bases, with 14 bases between. The CDR3 has 16 amino acids. Here the CDR3 DNA reads TGTGCCACCAGTGATTCGACCCGGGGTGGGACAGATACGCAGTATTTT. This encodes CATSDSTRGGTDTQYF.

The chain joins TRBV12-3 or TRBV12-4 to TRBJ1-1; no clear D. This CDR3 is 12 amino acids long. V was clipped by 1 base and J by 2 bases, with 2 bases between them. In DNA, the CDR3 is TGTGCCAGCAGTTTAGTAAACACTGAAGCTTTCTTT. Protein product: CASSLVNTEAFF.

The V gene is TRBV2, the J gene TRBJ2-7, with D maybe TRBD1 (5 bases). The CDR3 totals 14 residues. Trimming shortened V by 2 bases and J by 5 bases, and 13 bases separated the two germline ends. Germline values: CDR1 SNHLY, CDR2 FYNNEI. CDR3: CASSEISGFDEQYF. The CDR3, as DNA: TGTGCCAGCAGTGAAATTTCAGGGTTCGACGAGCAGTACTTC.

This chain uses TRBV24-1 with TRBJ2-5; 9 positions match TRBD2. This CDR3 is 16 amino acids long. The V and J ends lost 1 base and 2 bases, in that order; junction bases with no gene match: 4. The germline V gene encodes CDR1 KGHDR and CDR2 SFDVKD. The CDR3 protein is CATSDLAGGTQETQYF. Here the CDR3 DNA reads TGTGCCACCAGTGATTTAGCGGGAGGTACTCAAGAGACCCAGTACTTC.

This chain uses TRBV30 with TRBJ1-2; D is ambiguous. Trimming took 3 bases from V and 5 from J, leaving 16 bases between them. This CDR3 comprises 14 residues. The germline V gene has CDR1 GTSNPN and CDR2 SVGIG (reference sequence). The CDR3 DNA follows: TGTGCCTGGAGCTACCAGCCTGGAGGATATGGCTACACCTTC. Translated: CAWSYQPGGYGYTF.

The chain joins TRBV2 to TRBJ1-2; weak D call: TRBD1 (5 bases). This CDR3 contains 13 residues. Germline V lookup: CDR1 SNHLY, CDR2 FYNNEI. V was clipped by 3 bases and J by 8 bases, with 13 bases between them. CDR3 coding DNA: TGTGCCAGCAGTGAGGGGGGTGAGGTCGGCTACACCTTC. Its translation: CASSEGGEVGYTF.

CDR3 nucleotides: TGTGCCAGCAGTACAGGGTCTTCTCAGCCCCAGCATTTT. This encodes CASSTGSSQPQHF. The chain joins TRBV27 to TRBJ1-5, with D maybe TRBD1 (6 bases). Germline V gene sequence: CDR1 MNHEY, CDR2 SMNVEV (reference sequence). CDR3 length equals 13 residues. V gave up 5 bases and J gave up 6 bases, with 11 bases separating them.

The V gene is TRBV27, the J gene TRBJ2-2, with 8 bases identical to TRBD1. The V and J ends lost 2 bases and 7 bases, in that order; junction bases with no gene match: 9. The CDR3 totals 16 residues. CDR1 is MNHEY, CDR2 SMNVEV, per germline (reference sequence). CDR3 coding DNA: TGTGCCAGCAGTTTAAGCAGGGGGCAGGAGAACGGGGAGCTGTTTTTT. This sequence encodes CASSLSRGQENGELFF.

The chain combines TRBV6-5 with TRBJ1-4; 7 bases align to TRBD1. Germline CDR1 and CDR2: MNHEY and SVGAGI. The trim removed 7 bases at V and 5 bases at J, leaving 7 bases unmatched. The CDR3 consists of 14 residues. The CDR3 sequence is CASTPGQTNEKLFF. The CDR3 coding sequence is TGTGCCAGCACCCCGGGACAGACGAATGAAAAACTGTTTTTT.

V gene TRBV27 combines with J gene TRBJ1-4, with TRBD1 as a possible D gene (6 bases). CDR1 and CDR2 (germline): MNHEY, SMNVEV (reference sequence). There are 15 residues in the CDR3. Trimming shortened V by 6 bases and J by 5 bases, and 16 bases separated the two germline ends. CDR3 amino acids: CASRPGARLNEKLFF. In nucleotides, the CDR3 is TGTGCCAGCAGGCCAGGGGCCCGTTTAAATGAAAAACTGTTTTTT.

CDR3 DNA sequence: TGTGCCAGCTCACCCTCGGGACAGGGAGGCTATGGCTACACCTTC. Translation gives CASSPSGQGGYGYTF. This chain uses TRBV18 with TRBJ1-2; 9 bases are shared with TRBD1. This CDR3 contains 15 residues. Germline CDR1 is KGHSH and CDR2 is LQKENI. Unmatched junction bases numbered 6, after V lost 3 bases and J lost 4 bases.

This chain uses TRBV9 with TRBJ2-2; TRBD2 is a possible D gene (5 bases). Per the germline V gene, CDR1 is SGDLS and CDR2 is YYNGEE. This CDR3 has 17 residues. The V end was cut by 4 bases, the J end by 2 bases, with 18 bases between. CDR3 sequence reads: CASSPPSSGFNTGELFF. DNA for the CDR3: TGTGCCAGCAGCCCCCCTAGCTCGGGATTTAACACCGGGGAGCTGTTTTTT.

This clone has a handful of counts. The chain couples TRBV7-3 to TRBJ2-1; 9 bases line up with TRBD1. V shed 2 bases, J shed 4 bases, and the junction held 3 bases outside the gene matches. Germline values: CDR1 SGHTA, CDR2 FQGTGA. The CDR3 covers 15 residues. The CDR3 DNA reads as TGTGCCAGCAGCTTACGACAGGGGGATTACAATGAGCAGTTCTTC. Its translation is CASSLRQGDYNEQFF.